Reported below is one T cell receptor beta chain. Its cognate antigen has yet to be identified. Base-call qualities are not available, and no considerably larger clone is one nucleotide away. A second Seattle source provided samples from volunteer blood donors who had recovered from COVID-19. The collaborating institutions used their own protocols to collect whole blood in K2EDTA tubes. Collaborator samples were shipped for TCRbeta analysis as frozen whole blood, isolated PBMCs, or DNA extracted from either sample type. V sheds 8 bases and J sheds 3 bases, leaving 8 bases between their ends. Based on the germline V gene (reference sequence), the CDR1 and CDR2 sequences are LGHDT and YNNKEL. The cysteine opens and the phenylalanine closes a CDR3 of 12 amino acids. This entry keeps only the CDR3 DNA: 36 bases, framed from base 1. The data originate from a study of blood T cell repertoires in COVID-19 (dated by TCRdb to 2020 to 2021). General notes on the study: Samples from collaborators originated in the United States, Italy and Spain and spanned both the acute and convalescent phases of COVID-19. The prospective study material was composed of cDNA or gDNA derived from T cells, B-cell-depleted T cells, or PBMCs. Subjects who had been exposed to COVID-19, were actively infected with it, or had recovered from it provided the deeply sampled blood TCRbeta repertoires that made up the dataset. The repertoires were released in a freely available public database meant as a resource for research on the immune response to SARS-CoV-2. The samples were drawn from two sources: the first 160 participants of the ongoing ImmuneRACE study, and over 1,000 subjects contributed by 6 global collaborators. A de-identified subject ID, COVID-19 status, age in years and sex were almost always included in the sample metadata. HLA class I and class II types, where available, came from metadata supplied by the sample provider rather than from assay-based typing.

TCRbeta CDR3 regions were amplified from genomic DNA using the immunoSEQ Assay, a bias-controlled multiplex PCR. As for how the authors treated the data: Nucleated cell counts per sample were estimated from amplification of reference gene primers within the assay. Sequence reads were collapsed and filtered to measure the absolute abundance of every unique TCRbeta CDR3 rearrangement. For each sample, productive Simpson clonality was calculated as the square root of Simpson's diversity index across productive rearrangements. This is the immuneACCESS table as TCRdb keeps it, with only in-frame sequences that have V and J called. A part of the clones is gone; compared with another copy, unresolved V genes explain less than half, and the rest is unexplained. Clone size and the V and J calls come from that table; the DNA yielded D and trimming. The table for this sample lists roughly 220,000 clones; 80% to 85% of them were counted only once. The ten largest clones represent 3% to 3.5% of the sample.

Overall study results and their limits: The amount of clinical and demographic metadata varied by source and participant and was provided uncurated.

The clonotype comes from a woman aged 25 to 39 who had recovered from COVID-19. Sequenced input: peripheral blood. The rearranged segments are TRBV3-1 (or the pseudogene TRBV3-2) and TRBJ1-5; TRBD1 is perhaps the D gene, given 5 matching bases. The DNA sequence is given as TGTGCCAGCGGCAGGGTCAATCAGCCCCAGCATTTT. The translation is CASGRVNQPQHF.